Reported below is one T cell receptor (beta chain). Its antigen is not identified. The CDR3 is 13 residues long. Per the germline V gene, CDR1 is SGHKS and CDR2 is YYEKEE (reference sequence). V dropped 0 bases and J dropped 6 bases, with 7 bases sitting between them. Every isolated RNA sample was fully reverse transcribed, so sequencing captured expressed TCRB transcripts. Here immunoSEQ multiplex PCR was the method, and the copy in TCRdb shows in-frame clones only, minus some. The sample has over 600,000 clones; about an eighth are singletons. The sample originates from a study of beta chain features in type 1 diabetes. Regarding the study as a whole: Patients with Type 1 diabetes showed moderately but significantly shorter TCRB CDR3s in all four CD4+ subsets.

The specimen sequenced was naive CD4+ T cells from blood. The genes are TRBV5-5 and TRBJ1-5; no clear D. The TCR sequence derives from a young man with type 1 diabetes. The CDR3 sequence is CASSLEGFQPQHF. The CDR3 DNA reads as TGTGCCAGCAGCTTGGAGGGATTTCAGCCCCAGCATTTT.